This TCR beta chain was identified during a study of T cell clonality in common variable immunodeficiency. Study results and limitations: Fewer deletions and N-nucleotide insertions were reportedly seen in common variable immunodeficiency TCR beta sequences.

The germline gives CDR1 SGHNT, CDR2 YENEEA. This CDR3 contains 15 residues. The ends lost 5 bases at V and 2 bases at J; junction bases unmatched: 6. In its sample, this clone was seen many times. Its antigen is not identified. The read finishes 3 residues shy of the CDR3 end, and the germline J gene is used to complete it. Replacement immunoglobulin had been given to every CVID subject for at least one year. The table came from immunoSEQ multiplex PCR; TCRdb's copy has only in-frame clones and leaves some out. The sample has 30,000 to 35,000 clones, none seen only once. The TCR comes from a human donor with common variable immunodeficiency. The sequenced sample was peripheral blood mononuclear cells. V gene TRBV11-3 combines with J gene TRBJ1-5; 7 nucleotides match TRBD1. This CDR3 is CASSRDSYGNQPQHF. The CDR3 DNA, read in part, is TGTGCCAGCAGCCGGGACAGTTATGGCAATCAGCCC. Supplemented by reference TRBV11-3 and TRBJ1-5, the full variable domain reads EAGVVQSPRYKIIEKKQPVAFWCNPISGHNTLYWYLQNLGQGPELLIRYENEEAVDDSQLPKDRFSAERLKGVDSTLKIQPAELGDSAVYLCASSRDSYGNQPQHFGDGTRLSIL.